Shown below are 32 T cell receptor beta chains from a single sample sequenced in a study of T cell responses to AZD1222 COVID-19 vaccine. TCRdb's copy holds only in-frame clones and misses some; the assay was immunoSEQ multiplex PCR. The sample yields tens of thousands of clones, 88% seen once. The input for sequencing was peripheral blood, taken 28 days after the second AZD1222 dose. Source of these receptors: an adult who received the AZD1222 COVID-19 vaccine.

In this sample, this clone turned up once. V gene TRBV7-2 combines with J gene TRBJ2-3; TRBD2 agrees at 10 bases. The junction had 17 bases not matched to a gene; V was cut back by 5 bases and J by 3 bases. CDR1 and CDR2 from the germline V gene are SGHTA and FQGNSA. This CDR3 is 19 amino acids long. CDR3 sequence (DNA): TGTGCCAGCAGCGCAACATATAGGCCCCTTAGCGGGAGGACAGATACGCAGTATTTT. Its protein product is CASSATYRPLSGRTDTQYF.

The V and J genes are TRBV4-1 and TRBJ2-1, with 11 bases matching TRBD2. This CDR3 spans 14 amino acids. CDR1 and CDR2 (germline): MGHRA, YSYEKL. J lost 10 bases, V lost 1 base, and 3 bases had no gene match. Here the CDR3 DNA reads TGCGCCAGCAGCCAAGTATTAGCGGGAGGGGAGCAGTTCTTC. It yields the protein CASSQVLAGGEQFF.

The chain couples TRBV4-1 to TRBJ2-7; 7 bases map to TRBD1. V lost 5 bases to trimming and J lost 2 bases; unmatched junction nucleotides: 12. The CDR3 covers 16 residues. Germline V gene sequence: CDR1 MGHRA, CDR2 YSYEKL. CDR3 sequence (DNA): TGCGCCAGCAGCTGGAACGACCGGGACAGACCCTACGAGCAGTACTTC. Translation: CASSWNDRDRPYEQYF.

The chain couples TRBV2 to TRBJ1-2, with TRBD1 identical over 9 bases. After removal of 8 bases from V and 5 bases from J, the junction contained 6 bases not matched to a gene. CDR3 length: 13 amino acids. The V gene's germline CDR1 is SNHLY and CDR2 FYNNEI. CDR3 sequence reads: CASSGQGVYGYTF. The DNA of the CDR3 is TGTGCCAGCTCGGGACAGGGAGTATATGGCTACACCTTC.

V usage is TRBV7-3 and J usage is TRBJ2-3; D possibly corresponds to TRBD2 (6 bases). The CDR3 is made up of 15 amino acids. Germline values: CDR1 SGHTA, CDR2 FQGTGA. V lost 5 bases, J lost 2 bases, and 14 bases lay in between. For the CDR3, the DNA is TGTGCCAGCAGCCATCGACTAGATCCCACAGATACGCAGTATTTT. This codes for CASSHRLDPTDTQYF.

V is TRBV24-1 and J is TRBJ2-5; no clear D. Trimming removed 3 bases at V and 8 bases at J, with 15 bases between. The CDR3 extends over 14 amino acids. Germline CDR1 reads KGHDR; CDR2 reads SFDVKD. As DNA, the CDR3 is TGTGCCACCAGTGATCCGCGGACCTCTATAACCCAGTACTTC. As protein: CATSDPRTSITQYF.

V and J are TRBV3-1 (or the pseudogene TRBV3-2) and TRBJ2-5; TRBD1 might be the D (7 bases). The germline gives CDR1 LGHDT, CDR2 YNNKEL (reference sequence). The CDR3 runs 15 residues. V lost 5 bases and J 4 bases, leaving 17 bases between the germline ends. The CDR3 bases are TGTGCCAGCAGCTCCAATAGACAGGGAGGAGAGACCCAGTACTTC. Translating it yields CASSSNRQGGETQYF.

The V gene is TRBV14, the J gene TRBJ2-7; possible D gene TRBD1, 6 bases. In germline, CDR1 is SGHDN, CDR2 FVKESK. The CDR3 is made up of 14 amino acids. The ends were cut back, 5 bases at V and 1 base at J, with 12 bases in the middle. In nucleotides, the CDR3 is TGTGCCAGCAGCGAGGAACAGGGTTCCTACGAGCAGTACTTC. It is translated as CASSEEQGSYEQYF.

This chain joins TRBV6-4 and TRBJ2-1, with 7 nucleotides matching TRBD2. Germline CDR1 MRHNA, CDR2 SNTAGT. The V segment lost 7 bases and the J segment 5 bases; nucleotides outside the gene matches: 5. The CDR3 loop spans 13 amino acids. The CDR3 region is CASNAGRDNEQFF. The CDR3 DNA reads as TGTGCCAGCAATGCTGGGAGGGACAATGAGCAGTTCTTC.

This clone was recorded once. The V call is TRBV27, the J call TRBJ2-1, with 7 bases matching TRBD2. The J segment lost 7 bases and the V segment lost 4 bases, leaving 4 bases of the junction unmatched. The V gene's germline CDR1 is MNHEY and CDR2 SMNVEV (reference sequence). The CDR3 consists of 13 residues. The CDR3 DNA sequence: TGTGCCAGCAGTTACTCAGCGGGGAATGAGCAGTTCTTC. Residues: CASSYSAGNEQFF.

The CDR3 nucleotides are TGTGCCAGCAGTTTAAGGGGGCTATTGAATTACAATGAGCAGTTCTTC. This translates into CASSLRGLLNYNEQFF. This sequence joins TRBV28 and TRBJ2-1; TRBD1 matches at 7 bases. Germline CDR1 reads MDHEN; CDR2 reads SYDVKM. V was pared by 2 bases and J by 4 bases, with 8 bases of the junction left unmatched. This CDR3 spans 16 amino acids.

The chain employs TRBV10-2 and TRBJ2-2; TRBD2 is a possible D gene (7 bases). Germline V gene sequence: CDR1 WSHSY, CDR2 SAAADI. The ends were cut back, 0 bases at V and 6 bases at J, with 23 bases in the middle. The CDR3 length is 19 residues. The CDR3 region is CASSESPIRGGYLAGELFF. Here the CDR3 DNA reads TGCGCCAGCAGTGAGTCCCCGATTAGGGGGGGCTACTTGGCCGGGGAGCTGTTTTTT.

The chain has TRBV30 and TRBJ1-4, with D unresolved. Trimming took off 8 bases at V and 8 bases at J, with 18 bases between the two ends. This CDR3 spans 13 amino acids. From germline, CDR1 is GTSNPN and CDR2 SVGIG (reference sequence). CDR3 sequence reads: CAGASDPGEKLFF. As DNA, the CDR3 is TGTGCCGGAGCCAGTGACCCGGGAGAAAAACTGTTTTTT.

The chain has TRBV5-6 and TRBJ2-5, with TRBD1 identical over 9 bases. After removal of 0 bases from V and 3 bases from J, the junction contained 0 bases not matched to a gene. The CDR3 runs 14 residues. In germline, CDR1 is SGHDT, CDR2 YYEEEE. The CDR3: CASSLGTGEETQYF. In nucleotides, the CDR3 is TGTGCCAGCAGCTTGGGGACAGGGGAAGAGACCCAGTACTTC.

The gene calls are TRBV13 and TRBJ1-1; D might be TRBD1 (5 bases). The CDR3 spans 15 residues. CDR1 PRHDT and CDR2 FYEKMQ come from the germline V gene (reference sequence). The germline V and J ends were trimmed by 2 bases and 5 bases, with 15 bases remaining between them. CDR3 protein: CASSLFRGEHTEAFF. In DNA form, the CDR3 reads TGTGCCAGCAGCTTATTTCGGGGGGAACATACTGAAGCTTTCTTT.

This clone was recorded once. The CDR3 nucleotides read TGTGCCAGCAGCCAAGAAGTTAATGAGCAGTTCTTC. Its protein product is CASSQEVNEQFF. The J gene is TRBJ2-1, the V gene TRBV4-2; D gene unclear. The CDR3 consists of 12 residues. Per the germline V gene, CDR1 is LGHNA and CDR2 is YNFKEQ. The ends were cut back, 0 bases at V and 7 bases at J, with 4 bases in the middle.

This chain connects TRBV7-2 to TRBJ1-2; tentative D call: TRBD1 (5 bases). CDR3 length equals 15 residues. The V and J ends lost 4 bases and 7 bases respectively, with 19 bases between them. Germline CDR1 reads SGHTA; CDR2 reads FQGNSA. CDR3 sequence reads: CASSSSGGVPGGYTF. The CDR3 DNA reads as TGTGCCAGCAGCTCCTCCGGGGGGGTTCCGGGTGGCTACACCTTC.

This chain uses TRBV10-3 with TRBJ2-7; D is perhaps TRBD1 or TRBD2 (5 bases each). The CDR3 totals 13 residues. Germline V lookup: CDR1 ENHRY, CDR2 SYGVKD. The V and J ends lost 7 bases and 1 base respectively, with 11 bases between them. The CDR3 nucleotides are TGTGCCATCAAAGGGACGGAGTCCTACGAGCAGTACTTC. This gives the protein CAIKGTESYEQYF.

CDR3 in DNA: TGTGCCAGCAGCGCCAGGGGGGAGAACACCGGGGAGCTGTTTTTT. Its translation is CASSARGENTGELFF. J is TRBJ2-2 and V is TRBV11-3; TRBD1 might be the D (7 bases). The CDR3 contains 15 residues. The V and J ends lost 5 bases and 1 base respectively, with 11 bases between them. CDR1 and CDR2 from the germline V gene are SGHNT and YENEEA.

The chain combines TRBV10-3 with TRBJ1-2; 7 nucleotides align to TRBD1. J lost 9 bases, V lost 10 bases, and 14 bases had no gene match. This CDR3 is 13 amino acids long. Germline CDR1 is ENHRY and CDR2 is SYGVKD. Here the CDR3 reads CATNDRESTSYTF. The CDR3, as DNA: TGTGCCACCAATGACAGGGAGAGTACGAGCTACACCTTC.

This chain connects TRBV5-4 to TRBJ1-4; possibly TRBD1 for D (6 bases). V was trimmed by 2 bases and J by 7 bases, leaving 15 bases between them. CDR3 size: 15 residues. Germline V gene data show CDR1 as SGHNT and CDR2 as YYREEE (reference sequence). The CDR3 is CASSFRGAPGEKLFF. CDR3 bases: TGTGCCAGCAGCTTTCGGGGGGCTCCGGGTGAAAAACTGTTTTTT.

The chain links TRBV6-6 to TRBJ1-5; 8 nucleotides align to TRBD1. The CDR3 loop spans 14 amino acids. With 6 bases clipped from V and 5 bases from J, the junction kept 6 bases outside the gene matches. Germline CDR1 and CDR2: MNHNY and SVGAGI (reference sequence). CDR3 in amino acids: CASRDRVGDQPQHF. In nucleotides, the CDR3 is TGTGCCAGCAGGGACAGGGTCGGGGATCAGCCCCAGCATTTT.

The rearrangement uses TRBV9 and TRBJ2-3; D unresolved. The CDR3 runs 13 residues. Germline assignment: CDR1 SGDLS and CDR2 YYNGEE. Trimming removed 3 bases from V and 4 bases from J, with 9 bases in between. The CDR3, as DNA: TGTGCCAGCAGCGCCGGCTGGCCAGATACGCAGTATTTT. Translation: CASSAGWPDTQYF.

The V gene is TRBV4-3, the J gene TRBJ1-1; D is perhaps TRBD1 (5 bases). The CDR3 consists of 13 residues. CDR1 LGHNA and CDR2 YSLEER come from the germline V gene. Deletions cut 0 bases from V and 10 bases from J, with 12 bases between. This CDR3 reads CASSQDRVGGAFF. The CDR3 DNA follows: TGCGCCAGCAGCCAAGACAGGGTGGGGGGAGCTTTCTTT.

The V and J genes are TRBV13 and TRBJ2-2; 11 bases align to TRBD2. V lost 2 bases to trimming and J lost 4 bases; unmatched junction nucleotides: 6. The CDR3 extends over 17 amino acids. The germline V gene has CDR1 PRHDT and CDR2 FYEKMQ (reference sequence). CDR3 amino acids: CASSLIAGGPFTGELFF. DNA of the CDR3: TGTGCCAGCAGCTTAATAGCGGGAGGGCCTTTCACCGGGGAGCTGTTTTTT.

CDR3 coding DNA: TGTGCCAGCAGTTCTAAAGGGGGCAATCAGCCCCAGCATTTT. This encodes CASSSKGGNQPQHF. J is TRBJ1-5 and V is TRBV28; D might be TRBD1 (5 bases). Germline V lookup: CDR1 MDHEN, CDR2 SYDVKM. The V end lost 4 bases, the J end lost 2 bases, and 9 bases lay between the germline ends. The CDR3 totals 14 residues.

This sequence joins TRBV6-5 and TRBJ2-7; D uncertain. Looked up from germline, CDR1 is MNHEY and CDR2 is SVGAGI. Trimming left V 6 bases short and J 0 bases short, with 12 bases between. This CDR3 comprises 14 residues. The CDR3 is CASSSGWSSYEQYF. CDR3 in DNA: TGTGCCAGCAGCTCGGGCTGGAGCTCCTACGAGCAGTACTTC.

This clone has just one count. CDR3 residues: CASSPGGHYGYTF. Written as DNA, the CDR3 is TGTGCCAGCAGCCCAGGGGGGCACTATGGCTACACCTTC. The chain joins TRBV28 to TRBJ1-2; 7 bases fit TRBD1. With V trimmed by 6 bases and J by 3 bases, 4 bases remained unmatched. This CDR3 comprises 13 residues. Per the germline V gene, CDR1 is MDHEN and CDR2 is SYDVKM.

The chain links TRBV5-1 to TRBJ1-1, with 11 bases identical to TRBD1. The CDR3 has 15 residues. Germline V gives CDR1 SGHRS, CDR2 YFSETQ. V lost 1 base and J lost 10; bases outside the gene matches: 9. The DNA of the CDR3 is TGCGCCAGCAGCTTGTCTGGACAGGGGGCCCTAGCAGCTTTCTTT. It codes for CASSLSGQGALAAFF.

J is TRBJ2-1 and V is TRBV5-1, with no clear D. V lost 0 bases and J lost 7, with 8 bases in between. This CDR3 region has 13 residues. Germline V lookup: CDR1 SGHRS, CDR2 YFSETQ. The CDR3 sequence: CASSLAEFNEQFF. CDR3 in DNA: TGCGCCAGCAGCTTGGCGGAGTTTAATGAGCAGTTCTTC.

V usage is TRBV4-2 and J usage is TRBJ1-6; D is possibly TRBD1 (6 bases). Germline CDR1 and CDR2: LGHNA and YNFKEQ. The V gene lost 0 bases and the J gene lost 2 bases, with 20 bases spanning the gap. CDR3 size: 20 residues. The CDR3 sequence: CASSQDSQGGGLAYNSPLHF. The CDR3 DNA sequence: TGTGCCAGCAGCCAAGATTCACAGGGTGGGGGGCTCGCCTATAATTCACCCCTCCACTTT.

The CDR3 here is CASRLAYTEAFF. CDR3 sequence (DNA): TGTGCCAGCCGCCTCGCCTACACTGAAGCTTTCTTT. The rearrangement links TRBV25-1 to TRBJ1-1; D uncertain. This CDR3 comprises 12 residues. V lost 8 bases, J lost 3 bases, and 10 bases lay in between. Germline-derived CDR1 and CDR2 are MGHDK and SYGVNS.